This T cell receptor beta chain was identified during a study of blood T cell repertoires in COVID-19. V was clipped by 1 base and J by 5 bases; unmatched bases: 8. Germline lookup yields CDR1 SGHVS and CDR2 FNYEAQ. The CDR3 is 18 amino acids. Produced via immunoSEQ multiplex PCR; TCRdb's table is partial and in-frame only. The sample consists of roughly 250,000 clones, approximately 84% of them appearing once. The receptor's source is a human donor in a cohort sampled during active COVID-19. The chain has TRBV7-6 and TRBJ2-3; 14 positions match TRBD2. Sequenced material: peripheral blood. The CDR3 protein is CASSLVPTSGGGLDTQYF. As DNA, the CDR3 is TGTGCCAGCAGCTTAGTTCCGACTAGCGGGGGGGGCTTAGATACGCAGTATTTT.